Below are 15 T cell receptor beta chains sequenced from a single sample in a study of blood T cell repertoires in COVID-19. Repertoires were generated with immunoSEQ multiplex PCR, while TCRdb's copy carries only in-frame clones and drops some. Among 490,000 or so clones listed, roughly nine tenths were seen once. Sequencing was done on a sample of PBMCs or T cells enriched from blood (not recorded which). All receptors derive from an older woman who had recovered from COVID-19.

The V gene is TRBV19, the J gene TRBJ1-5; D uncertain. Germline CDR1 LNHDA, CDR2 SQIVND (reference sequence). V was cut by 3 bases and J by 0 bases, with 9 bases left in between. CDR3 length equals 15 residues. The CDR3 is CASSIARVSNQPQHF. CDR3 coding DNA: TGTGCCAGTAGTATCGCAAGAGTTAGCAATCAGCCCCAGCATTTT. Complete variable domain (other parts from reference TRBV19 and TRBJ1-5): DGGITQSPKYLFRKEGQNVTLSCEQNLNHDAMYWYRQDPGQGLRLIYYSQIVNDFQKGDIAEGYSVSREKKESFPLTVTSAQKNPTAFYLCASSIARVSNQPQHFGDGTRLSIL.

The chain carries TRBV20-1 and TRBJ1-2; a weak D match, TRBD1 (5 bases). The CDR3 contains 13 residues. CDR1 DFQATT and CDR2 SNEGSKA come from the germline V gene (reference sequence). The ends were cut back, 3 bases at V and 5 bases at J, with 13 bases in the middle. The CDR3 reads CSASTGEFYGYTF. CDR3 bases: TGCAGTGCTAGTACAGGCGAGTTTTATGGCTACACCTTC.

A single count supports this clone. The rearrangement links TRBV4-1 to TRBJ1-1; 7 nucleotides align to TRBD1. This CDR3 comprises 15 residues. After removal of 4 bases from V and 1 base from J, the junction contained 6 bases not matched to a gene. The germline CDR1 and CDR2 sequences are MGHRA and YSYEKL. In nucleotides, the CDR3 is TGCGCCAGCAGCCGCAACAGGGGTGGGAACACTGAAGCTTTCTTT. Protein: CASSRNRGGNTEAFF.

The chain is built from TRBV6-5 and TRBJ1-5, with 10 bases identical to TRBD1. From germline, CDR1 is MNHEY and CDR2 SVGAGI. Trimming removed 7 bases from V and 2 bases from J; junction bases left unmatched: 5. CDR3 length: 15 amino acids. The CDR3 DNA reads TGTGCCAGCACTCCGACAGGGGGCCGCAATCAGCCCCAGCATTTT. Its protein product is CASTPTGGRNQPQHF.

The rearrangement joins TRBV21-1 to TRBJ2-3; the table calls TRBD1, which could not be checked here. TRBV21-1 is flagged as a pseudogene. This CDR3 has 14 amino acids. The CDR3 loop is CASPAQGGGGGQYF. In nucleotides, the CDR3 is TGTGCCAGTCCAGCTCAGGGGGGAGGAGGCGGGCAGTATTTT.

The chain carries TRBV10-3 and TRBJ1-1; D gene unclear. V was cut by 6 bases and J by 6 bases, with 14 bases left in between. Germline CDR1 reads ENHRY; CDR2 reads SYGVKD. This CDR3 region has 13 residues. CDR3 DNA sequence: TGTGCCATCAGAAGTGAGGGTGGACCTGAAGCTTTCTTT. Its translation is CAIRSEGGPEAFF.

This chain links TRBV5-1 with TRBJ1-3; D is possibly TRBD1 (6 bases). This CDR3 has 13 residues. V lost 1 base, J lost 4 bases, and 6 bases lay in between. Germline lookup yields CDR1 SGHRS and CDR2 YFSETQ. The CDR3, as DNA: TGCGCCAGCAGCTTGACAGGGGGAAACACCATATATTTT. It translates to CASSLTGGNTIYF.

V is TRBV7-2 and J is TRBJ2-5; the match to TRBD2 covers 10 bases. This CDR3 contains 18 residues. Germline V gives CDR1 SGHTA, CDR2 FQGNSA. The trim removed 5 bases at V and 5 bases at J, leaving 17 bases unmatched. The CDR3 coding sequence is TGTGCCAGCAGCCCCCCCCGGGGGAGCGGGGGGGGTTTGGAGACCCAGTACTTC. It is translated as CASSPPRGSGGGLETQYF.

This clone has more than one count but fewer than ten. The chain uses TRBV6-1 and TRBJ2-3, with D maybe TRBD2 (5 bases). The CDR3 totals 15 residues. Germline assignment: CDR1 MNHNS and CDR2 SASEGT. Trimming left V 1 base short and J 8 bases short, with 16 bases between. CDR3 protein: CASSEGFLGVVTQYF. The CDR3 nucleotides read TGTGCCAGCAGTGAAGGTTTTCTGGGAGTAGTTACGCAGTATTTT.

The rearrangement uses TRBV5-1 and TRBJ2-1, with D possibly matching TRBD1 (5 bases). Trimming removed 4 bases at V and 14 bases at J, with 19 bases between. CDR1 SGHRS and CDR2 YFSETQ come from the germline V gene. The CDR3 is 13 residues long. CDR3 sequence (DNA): TGCGCCAGCAGCCTGGCAGGGAAAAGTTCAGAGTTCTTC. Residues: CASSLAGKSSEFF. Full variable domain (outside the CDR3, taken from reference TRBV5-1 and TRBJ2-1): KAGVTQTPRYLIKTRGQQVTLSCSPISGHRSVSWYQQTPGQGLQFLFEYFSETQRNKGNFPGRFSGRQFSNSRSEMNVSTLELGDSALYLCASSLAGKSSEFFGPGTRLTVL.

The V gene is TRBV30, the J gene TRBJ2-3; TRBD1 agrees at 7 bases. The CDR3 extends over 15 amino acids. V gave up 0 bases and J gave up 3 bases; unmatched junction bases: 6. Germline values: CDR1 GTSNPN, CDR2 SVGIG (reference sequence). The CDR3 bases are TGTGCCTGGAGTGTACCAATGACAGGGACAGATACGCAGTATTTT. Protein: CAWSVPMTGTDTQYF.

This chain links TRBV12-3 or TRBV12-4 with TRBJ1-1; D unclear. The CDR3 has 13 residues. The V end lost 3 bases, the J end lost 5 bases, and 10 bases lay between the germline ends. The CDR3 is CASSFRAGTEAFF. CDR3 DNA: TGTGCCAGCAGTTTTCGAGCGGGGACTGAAGCTTTCTTT.

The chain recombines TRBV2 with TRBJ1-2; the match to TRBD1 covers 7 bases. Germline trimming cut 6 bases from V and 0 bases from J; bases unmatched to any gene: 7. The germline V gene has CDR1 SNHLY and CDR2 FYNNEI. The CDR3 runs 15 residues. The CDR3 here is CASRPDRESNYGYTF. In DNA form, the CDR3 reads TGTGCCAGCAGACCCGACAGGGAGTCTAACTATGGCTACACCTTC.

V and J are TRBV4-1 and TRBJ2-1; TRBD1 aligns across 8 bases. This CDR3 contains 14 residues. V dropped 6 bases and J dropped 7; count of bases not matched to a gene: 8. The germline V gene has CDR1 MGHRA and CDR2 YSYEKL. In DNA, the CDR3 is TGCGCCAGCAGTCTATTACAGGGGGTGAATGAGCAGTTCTTC. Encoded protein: CASSLLQGVNEQFF.

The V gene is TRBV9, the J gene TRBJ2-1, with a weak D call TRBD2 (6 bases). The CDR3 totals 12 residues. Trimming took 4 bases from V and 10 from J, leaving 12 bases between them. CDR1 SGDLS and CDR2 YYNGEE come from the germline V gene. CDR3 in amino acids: CASSTQGGEQFF. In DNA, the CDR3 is TGTGCCAGCAGCACTCAGGGAGGCGAGCAGTTCTTC.